Below are 31 T cell receptor beta chains sequenced from a single sample in a study of T cell responses to AZD1222 COVID-19 vaccine. Generated by immunoSEQ multiplex PCR, the TCRdb table keeps only in-frame clones and is missing some. In total, the table holds over 130,000 clones. Sequencing was carried out using peripheral blood. These receptors were obtained from an adult in good health.

V is TRBV11-3 and J is TRBJ2-1; TRBD2 agrees at 9 bases. Trimming cost V 3 bases and J 6 bases; bases outside gene matches: 18. Germline V gene sequence: CDR1 SGHNT, CDR2 YENEEA. The CDR3 consists of 19 residues. The CDR3 nucleotides read TGTGCCAGCAGCTTTACAGGGCTCGGAGCGGGGGGCCTCGGCAATGAGCAGTTCTTC. It encodes CASSFTGLGAGGLGNEQFF.

For the CDR3, the DNA is TGCGCCAGCAGCTTCGACAGGTACTCCTACAATGAGCAGTTCTTC. This sequence encodes CASSFDRYSYNEQFF. The gene calls are TRBV5-1 and TRBJ2-1, with D maybe TRBD1 (6 bases). V was trimmed by 2 bases and J by 0 bases, leaving 9 bases between them. Germline V gene lookup returns CDR1 SGHRS and CDR2 YFSETQ. The CDR3 is made up of 15 amino acids.

The V and J genes are TRBV4-1 and TRBJ1-6; 8 nucleotides line up with TRBD1. The CDR3 totals 15 residues. The V gene's germline CDR1 is MGHRA and CDR2 YSYEKL. V was pared by 1 base and J by 9 bases, with 5 bases of the junction left unmatched. DNA of the CDR3: TGCGCCAGCAGCCAAGGACAGGGGTTCGGTTCACCCCTCCACTTT. This gives the protein CASSQGQGFGSPLHF.

This chain connects TRBV28 to TRBJ1-1; no definite D call. V lost 7 bases, J lost 5 bases, and 11 bases lay in between. The CDR3 runs to 12 residues. From germline, CDR1 is MDHEN and CDR2 SYDVKM. CDR3 bases: TGTGCCAGCACCTCAACCCCAACTGAAGCTTTCTTT. As protein: CASTSTPTEAFF.

The chain uses TRBV18 and TRBJ1-2; the D gene is possibly TRBD1 (5 bases). Trimming stripped 2 bases from V and 5 bases from J, with 12 bases between. Germline values: CDR1 KGHSH, CDR2 LQKENI. The length of the CDR3 is 14 residues. This CDR3 is CASSPGTGRYGYTF. CDR3 coding DNA: TGTGCCAGCTCACCAGGAACAGGTCGGTATGGCTACACCTTC.

This chain links TRBV7-9 with TRBJ1-5, with TRBD1 as a possible D gene (6 bases). V gave up 5 bases and J gave up 3 bases, with 17 bases separating them. Germline CDR1 is SEHNR and CDR2 is FQNEAQ (reference sequence). The CDR3 runs 16 residues. The CDR3 is CASSQGGGHPNQPQHF. Here the CDR3 DNA reads TGTGCCAGCAGCCAAGGCGGGGGCCACCCCAATCAGCCCCAGCATTTT.

The rearrangement uses TRBV7-2 and TRBJ2-1; D ambiguous. The V gene's germline CDR1 is SGHTA and CDR2 FQGNSA. V lost 1 base and J lost 8, with 15 bases in between. The CDR3 has 15 residues. Written as DNA, the CDR3 is TGTGCCAGCAGCTTAGAAAGGCGAGAGTGGGATGAGCAGTTCTTC. Translating gives CASSLERREWDEQFF. Together with reference TRBV7-2 and TRBJ2-1, the CDR3 gives the full variable domain: GAGVSQSPSNKVTEKGKDVELRCDPISGHTALYWYRQSLGQGLEFLIYFQGNSAPDKSGLPSDRFSAERTGGSVSTLTIQRTQQEDSAVYLCASSLERREWDEQFFGPGTRLTVL.

This chain links TRBV19 with TRBJ1-4; TRBD1 might be the D (5 bases). Germline loops: CDR1 LNHDA, CDR2 SQIVND (reference sequence). CDR3 size: 16 residues. V shed 1 base and J shed 4 bases, with 13 bases lying between them. CDR3 sequence reads: CASSIGVGRGNEKLFF. As DNA, the CDR3 is TGTGCCAGTAGTATAGGCGTGGGAAGGGGTAATGAAAAACTGTTTTTT.

The chain couples TRBV19 to TRBJ1-2; D not resolved. The CDR3 runs 16 residues. Trimming shortened V by 1 base and J by 3 bases, and 15 bases separated the two germline ends. Germline V gene lookup returns CDR1 LNHDA and CDR2 SQIVND (reference sequence). In DNA form, the CDR3 reads TGTGCCAGTAGTATAGGTCTTGTTTCGGAGTACTATGGCTACACCTTC. It translates to CASSIGLVSEYYGYTF.

In nucleotides, the CDR3 is TGTGCCAGCAGACCTAACCCAGGGGCCCTTTACTCCTACGAGCAGTACTTC. It encodes CASRPNPGALYSYEQYF. The chain has TRBV2 and TRBJ2-7; perhaps TRBD1 as D (6 bases). CDR1 SNHLY and CDR2 FYNNEI come from the germline V gene. This CDR3 comprises 17 residues. Trimming left V 6 bases short and J 0 bases short, with 21 bases between.

The chain has TRBV28 and TRBJ1-2; tentatively, D is TRBD1 (6 bases). V was pared by 8 bases and J by 6 bases, with 13 bases between. Germline V gene data show CDR1 as MDHEN and CDR2 as SYDVKM. The CDR3 consists of 12 residues. In nucleotides, the CDR3 is TGTGCCAGCGGGACACCGCAGCATGGCTACACCTTC. It encodes CASGTPQHGYTF.

The rearrangement links TRBV28 to TRBJ1-4; D unclear. The germline V gene encodes CDR1 MDHEN and CDR2 SYDVKM. The CDR3 is 14 amino acids. Trimming took 2 bases from V and 6 from J, leaving 10 bases between them. CDR3 nucleotide sequence: TGTGCCAGCAGTTTACCGGCGGCGGATGAAAAACTGTTTTTT. This codes for CASSLPAADEKLFF.

This chain links TRBV4-1 with TRBJ2-1; D is possibly TRBD1 (6 bases). The CDR3 runs 15 residues. Trimming removed 3 bases at V and 4 bases at J, with 13 bases between. CDR1 is MGHRA, CDR2 YSYEKL, per germline. CDR3 in DNA: TGCGCCAGCAGCCATCCATGGACAGAATACAATGAGCAGTTCTTC. Translating it yields CASSHPWTEYNEQFF.

V and J are TRBV6-5 and TRBJ2-3, with D tentatively TRBD1 or TRBD2 (5 bases each). The CDR3 extends over 14 amino acids. Germline-derived CDR1 and CDR2 are MNHEY and SVGAGI. Trimming cost V 2 bases and J 4 bases, with 10 bases left between them. CDR3 coding DNA: TGTGCCAGCAGTTACCGGGACCCCCCAGATACGCAGTATTTT. Translation: CASSYRDPPDTQYF.

The CDR3 DNA sequence: TGTGCCAGCAGTTACTCGGAGCGCCAAGAGACCCAGTACTTC. Its translation: CASSYSERQETQYF. This chain uses TRBV6-6 with TRBJ2-5; D call uncertain. The CDR3 sequence is 14 residues long. The germline gives CDR1 MNHNY, CDR2 SVGAGI (reference sequence). V was cut by 0 bases and J by 1 base, with 6 bases left in between.

The chain uses TRBV4-3 and TRBJ2-1, with 9 positions matching TRBD2. The CDR3 contains 13 residues. Looked up from germline, CDR1 is LGHNA and CDR2 is YSLEER. Germline trimming cut 3 bases from V and 8 bases from J; bases unmatched to any gene: 2. CDR3 bases: TGCGCCAGCAGCCAGGGACTAGCTGATGAGCAGTTCTTC. Translated: CASSQGLADEQFF.

The chain carries TRBV11-1 and TRBJ1-4; 10 bases agree with TRBD1. V shed 5 bases and J 8 bases; nucleotides not matched to a gene: 5. This CDR3 contains 14 residues. Looked up from germline, CDR1 is SGHAT and CDR2 is FQDESV (reference sequence). The chain's CDR3 is CASSKDRGREKLFF. The CDR3 coding sequence is TGTGCCAGCAGCAAAGACAGGGGGCGCGAAAAACTGTTTTTT. Full variable domain (outside the CDR3, taken from reference TRBV11-1 and TRBJ1-4): EAEVAQSPRYKITEKSQAVAFWCDPISGHATLYWYRQILGQGPELLVQFQDESVVDDSQLPKDRFSAERLKGVDSTLKIQPAELGDSAMYLCASSKDRGREKLFFGSGTQLSVL.

The rearrangement links TRBV4-2 to TRBJ1-4; unclear D gene. V lost 0 bases, J lost 6 bases, and 11 bases lay in between. CDR1 is LGHNA, CDR2 YNFKEQ, per germline. The CDR3 totals 15 residues. The CDR3 nucleotides are TGTGCCAGCAGCCAAGATCGAGGGAGATATGAAAAACTGTTTTTT. Amino acids: CASSQDRGRYEKLFF.

This sequence joins TRBV2 and TRBJ1-2; TRBD1 aligns across 7 bases. This CDR3 comprises 14 residues. The germline V gene encodes CDR1 SNHLY and CDR2 FYNNEI. Trimming took 5 bases from V and 2 from J; bases not matched to a gene: 5. CDR3 DNA: TGTGCCAGCAGTAGAGACAGGGCGAACTATGGCTACACCTTC. Amino acid sequence: CASSRDRANYGYTF.

This chain uses TRBV4-3 with TRBJ1-5, with 8 bases aligning to TRBD1. The V segment lost 4 bases and the J segment 7 bases; nucleotides outside the gene matches: 12. Germline CDR1 reads LGHNA; CDR2 reads YSLEER. The CDR3 is made up of 16 amino acids. The CDR3 sequence is CASSLGTGEFGQPQHF. The CDR3 DNA reads TGCGCCAGCAGCCTTGGGACAGGCGAGTTTGGCCAGCCCCAGCATTTT.

This chain connects TRBV7-9 to TRBJ1-3; the D is unclear. The V gene lost 4 bases and the J gene lost 2 bases, with 15 bases spanning the gap. From germline, CDR1 is SEHNR and CDR2 FQNEAQ (reference sequence). The CDR3 spans 16 residues. The CDR3 here is CASSSSLNLPGNTIYF. The CDR3 DNA sequence: TGTGCCAGCAGCTCCTCCCTCAACCTTCCTGGAAACACCATATATTTT.

The V call is TRBV5-5, the J call TRBJ2-6, with D hard to call. Trimming left V 4 bases short and J 2 bases short, with 4 bases between. The germline CDR1 and CDR2 sequences are SGHKS and YYEKEE (reference sequence). The CDR3 totals 13 residues. CDR3 amino acids: CASSTAGANVLTF. The CDR3 nucleotides read TGTGCCAGCAGCACAGCTGGGGCCAACGTCCTGACTTTC.

The chain links TRBV30 to TRBJ1-6; tentative D call: TRBD1 (5 bases). Deletions cut 5 bases from V and 5 bases from J, with 10 bases between. CDR1 is GTSNPN and CDR2 is SVGIG in the germline V gene (reference sequence). The CDR3 contains 13 residues. The CDR3 is CAWGDSNNSPLHF. The CDR3 coding sequence is TGTGCCTGGGGCGACAGTAATAATTCACCCCTCCACTTT.

This rearrangement joins TRBV5-4 to TRBJ1-2, with 9 bases aligning to TRBD1. V lost 1 base and J lost 4; bases outside the gene matches: 5. Germline V CDR1 and CDR2: SGHNT, YYREEE (reference sequence). The CDR3 loop spans 15 amino acids. CDR3 residues: CASSLWGTGPYGYTF. CDR3 nucleotide sequence: TGTGCCAGCAGCTTGTGGGGGACAGGGCCCTATGGCTACACCTTC.

The chain couples TRBV5-1 to TRBJ1-3; no clear D. Germline CDR1 and CDR2: SGHRS and YFSETQ. The ends were cut back, 4 bases at V and 0 bases at J, with 11 bases in the middle. This CDR3 spans 15 amino acids. The DNA of the CDR3 is TGCGCCAGCAGCCCGATGGGGAGCTCTGGAAACACCATATATTTT. Protein sequence: CASSPMGSSGNTIYF.

J is TRBJ1-5 and V is TRBV7-2, with D hard to call. The ends were cut back, 4 bases at V and 2 bases at J, with 9 bases in the middle. This CDR3 has 14 amino acids. The germline V gene encodes CDR1 SGHTA and CDR2 FQGNSA. This CDR3 is CASSSRTGNQPQHF. CDR3 in DNA: TGTGCCAGCAGCTCAAGGACGGGCAATCAGCCCCAGCATTTT.

The genes are TRBV9 and TRBJ1-2, with D perhaps matching TRBD1 (5 bases). Trimming removed 1 base at V and 5 bases at J, with 15 bases between. CDR1 and CDR2 from the germline V gene are SGDLS and YYNGEE. This CDR3 contains 15 residues. CDR3 amino acids: CASSVRGGTTYGYTF. CDR3 in DNA: TGTGCCAGCAGCGTACGGGGCGGGACGACGTATGGCTACACCTTC.

The chain recombines TRBV7-9 with TRBJ1-1, with TRBD1 matching 8 bases. The germline CDR1 and CDR2 sequences are SEHNR and FQNEAQ (reference sequence). With 4 bases clipped from V and 4 bases from J, the junction kept 11 bases outside the gene matches. This CDR3 has 16 amino acids. Here the CDR3 reads CASSSRFNRGITEAFF. The CDR3 nucleotides are TGTGCCAGCAGCTCGCGATTTAACAGGGGGATCACTGAAGCTTTCTTT.

V gene TRBV28 combines with J gene TRBJ1-2, with a possible D match to TRBD1 (6 bases). The CDR3 loop spans 17 amino acids. The germline V gene encodes CDR1 MDHEN and CDR2 SYDVKM. V was clipped by 5 bases and J by 0 bases, with 19 bases between them. The CDR3 loop is CASSPYSDSRANYGYTF. The CDR3, as DNA: TGTGCCAGCAGTCCGTATTCGGACAGCCGCGCTAACTATGGCTACACCTTC.

This sequence joins TRBV2 and TRBJ2-5, with 12 bases matching TRBD2. CDR3 length: 15 residues. The V gene's germline CDR1 is SNHLY and CDR2 FYNNEI. Losses at the gene ends were 6 bases for V and 5 bases for J; bases not matched to a gene: 7. CDR3 in amino acids: CASRDQGLAGETQYF. The CDR3 DNA reads TGTGCCAGCAGGGATCAGGGACTAGCGGGTGAGACCCAGTACTTC.

This chain uses TRBV6-1 with TRBJ2-3; TRBD2 matches 8 bases. V lost 3 bases to trimming and J lost 3 bases; unmatched junction nucleotides: 11. In germline, CDR1 is MNHNS, CDR2 SASEGT. CDR3 size: 17 residues. The CDR3 loop is CASSDGRRGVRTDTQYF. CDR3 nucleotides: TGTGCCAGCAGTGATGGTCGGCGGGGGGTGAGGACAGATACGCAGTATTTT.